This TCR beta chain was captured in a study of blood T cell repertoires in COVID-19. The wider study: Spain, Italy and the United States supplied samples that represented acute and convalescent COVID-19. PBMCs, B-cell-depleted T cells, or T cells were the source of the cDNA or gDNA that made up the material.

In the source study's methods: Counts of nucleated cells, estimated from reference gene primer amplification, were obtained. Some clones are missing from TCRdb's copy, which holds only in-frame ones; the method was immunoSEQ multiplex PCR. That table furnishes V, J and clone size, whereas the DNA furnished D and trimming. The profile shows about 150,000 clones, approximately 81% of them singletons. The CDR3 spans 15 residues. Germline V gene data show CDR1 as ENHRY and CDR2 as SYGVKD. Germline trimming cut 6 bases from V and 2 bases from J; bases unmatched to any gene: 9. The sample taken for sequencing was peripheral blood. The sequence was obtained from a human donor with acute or convalescent COVID-19. The donor label of this sample is uncertain. The J gene is TRBJ1-1, the V gene TRBV10-3; 7 bases fit TRBD1. DNA of the CDR3: TGTGCCATCAGCAAGGGGGCGTCCCCCAACACTGAAGCTTTCTTT. It codes for CAISKGASPNTEAFF.